This TCR beta chain came from a study of blood T cell repertoires in COVID-19. Study-level background: Some COVID-19 samples were acute and others convalescent; all came from the United States, Italy and Spain.

Per germline, CDR1 SGHAT and CDR2 FQNNGV. The CDR3 loop spans 16 amino acids. V was pared by 9 bases and J by 3 bases, with 14 bases of the junction left unmatched. In the original workflow: Amplification of reference gene primers was used by the study to estimate nucleated cell counts. Generated by immunoSEQ multiplex PCR, the TCRdb table keeps only in-frame clones and is missing some. From that table come the V and J calls and clone size; the DNA was used to work out D and trimming. Of tens of thousands of clones detected, over 65% appear once; the ten largest clones hold 5.5% to 7.5%. This clone was picked up a small number of times.

The sample was peripheral blood. This sequence was found in a woman in her sixties with acute or convalescent COVID-19. The gene calls are TRBV11-2 and TRBJ2-3; 8 bases fit TRBD2. In DNA form, the CDR3 reads TGTGCCAGTCACCCCCTTCCGGGGGGGGGAACAGATACGCAGTATTTT. As protein: CASHPLPGGGTDTQYF.